A selection of T cell receptor beta chains follows, all from one sample in a study of blood T cells in healthy people across ages. TCRdb analysed the 5' RACE reads with MiXCR anew, one entry per CDR3 protein. This sample yields 1.5 million to 2 million distinct CDR3 sequences, of which less than 50% are seen a single time; approximately 2.1% belongs to the top ten. The specimen was blood. The receptors here all came from a woman between 35 and 50 years old in good health. Both conserved end residues are part of each CDR3. A D gene is named only where the DNA matches it firmly. Some rows have no size entry. The others give once, few or many, or a class for an expanded clone.

clone size: -
D gene: -
J gene: TRBJ2-3
V gene: TRBV18
CDR3 DNA: TGTGCCAGCTCATCTGTCAGCGGGACAGATACGCAGTATTTT
CDR3 protein: CASSSVSGTDTQYF

clone size: -
D gene: -
J gene: TRBJ2-5
V gene: TRBV28
CDR3 DNA: TGTGCCAGCAGCGAGACAGCACAAGAGACCCAGTACTTC
CDR3 protein: CASSETAQETQYF

clone size: few
D gene: TRBD2
J gene: TRBJ2-1
V gene: TRBV4-1
CDR3 DNA: TGCGCCAGCAGCCAGACCGGGGGGACTAGCGGCCAAAATGAGCAGTTCTTC
CDR3 protein: CASSQTGGTSGQNEQFF

clone size: -
D gene: -
J gene: TRBJ2-1
V gene: TRBV9
CDR3 DNA: TGTGCCAGCAGCGTAGAGGCTTCCTACAATGAGCAGTTCTTC
CDR3 protein: CASSVEASYNEQFF

clone size: -
D gene: TRBD1
J gene: TRBJ2-2
V gene: TRBV4-2
CDR3 DNA: TGTGCCAGCAGCCAAGATCTTTTAGTTGGACAGGGGGCCCGGGAGCTGTTTTTT
CDR3 protein: CASSQDLLVGQGARELFF

clone size: few
D gene: -
J gene: TRBJ2-1
V gene: TRBV13
CDR3 DNA: TGTGCCAGCAGCTTAGACCCAGGGGCGGGGGACAATGAGCAGTTCTTC
CDR3 protein: CASSLDPGAGDNEQFF

clone size: few
D gene: TRBD1
J gene: TRBJ2-3
V gene: TRBV3-1
CDR3 DNA: TGTGCCAGCAGCGGGATGACAGGGGGCAAGGGGAAGACAGATACGCAGTATTTT
CDR3 protein: CASSGMTGGKGKTDTQYF

clone size: -
D gene: TRBD1
J gene: TRBJ1-2
V gene: TRBV20-1
CDR3 DNA: TGCAGTGCTAGGCAGACAGGGGGAGCCTATGGCTACACCTTC
CDR3 protein: CSARQTGGAYGYTF

clone size: -
D gene: TRBD1
J gene: TRBJ2-1
V gene: TRBV12-3/TRBV12-4
CDR3 DNA: TGTGCCAGCATCAACCGGGACAGGGTCCACAATGAGCAGTTCTTC
CDR3 protein: CASINRDRVHNEQFF

clone size: many
D gene: -
J gene: TRBJ2-5
V gene: TRBV7-2
CDR3 DNA: TGTGCCAGCAGCCCTGTGTGGGGAGAGACCCAGTACTTC
CDR3 protein: CASSPVWGETQYF

clone size: -
D gene: TRBD1
J gene: TRBJ2-6
V gene: TRBV7-9
CDR3 DNA: TGTGCCAGCACCGTTGACAGGGGAGGTTCTGGGGCCAACGTCCTGACTTTC
CDR3 protein: CASTVDRGGSGANVLTF

clone size: -
D gene: -
J gene: TRBJ2-7
V gene: TRBV10-3
CDR3 DNA: TGTGCCATCAGTGAGTCAGGCTCCGTGGCAGGGGCCGAGCAGTACTTC
CDR3 protein: CAISESGSVAGAEQYF

clone size: few
D gene: -
J gene: TRBJ2-7
V gene: TRBV4-2
CDR3 DNA: TGTGCCAGCAGCCAAGAGCATGGGGTCGAGACCTACGAGCAGTACTTC
CDR3 protein: CASSQEHGVETYEQYF

clone size: -
D gene: -
J gene: TRBJ2-5
V gene: TRBV15
CDR3 DNA: TGTGCCACCAGCAGAGATCGACTAGTTGGTGAGCAGTACTTC
CDR3 protein: CATSRDRLVGEQYF

clone size: -
D gene: -
J gene: TRBJ2-7
V gene: TRBV12-3/TRBV12-4
CDR3 DNA: TGTGCCAGCAGTAGGGGGGACGGTGGGCTCTACGAGCAGTACTTC
CDR3 protein: CASSRGDGGLYEQYF

clone size: -
D gene: -
J gene: TRBJ2-3
V gene: TRBV5-1
CDR3 DNA: TGCGCCAGCAGCACACATCGGGTAGGGACAGATACGCAGTATTTT
CDR3 protein: CASSTHRVGTDTQYF

clone size: -
D gene: -
J gene: TRBJ1-2
V gene: TRBV25-1
CDR3 DNA: TGTGCCAGCAGGGAACACAGACCCGGGTCTGGCTACACCTTC
CDR3 protein: CASREHRPGSGYTF

clone size: -
D gene: -
J gene: TRBJ2-7
V gene: TRBV18
CDR3 DNA: TGTGCCAGCTCACTGGACCAGAGCTCCTACAATGAGCAGTACTTC
CDR3 protein: CASSLDQSSYNEQYF

clone size: -
D gene: TRBD1
J gene: TRBJ2-1
V gene: TRBV12-3/TRBV12-4
CDR3 DNA: TGTGCCAGCAGTTCCCCGAGCCGACAGGGGGCAAAAAATGAGCAGTTCTTC
CDR3 protein: CASSSPSRQGAKNEQFF

clone size: few
D gene: TRBD1
J gene: TRBJ2-5
V gene: TRBV7-9
CDR3 DNA: TGTGCCAGCAGCCCCCGGGGACAGCCCCAAGAGACCCAGTACTTC
CDR3 protein: CASSPRGQPQETQYF

clone size: -
D gene: -
J gene: TRBJ2-7
V gene: TRBV7-2
CDR3 DNA: TGTGCCAGCAGCTTAGAGGGCAGCCAGGCCTACGAGCAGTACTTC
CDR3 protein: CASSLEGSQAYEQYF

clone size: -
D gene: -
J gene: TRBJ1-5
V gene: TRBV6-2/TRBV6-3
CDR3 DNA: TGTGCCAGCAGTTACTCGAGCTACCGGGGGCTTAATCAGCCCCAGCATTTT
CDR3 protein: CASSYSSYRGLNQPQHF